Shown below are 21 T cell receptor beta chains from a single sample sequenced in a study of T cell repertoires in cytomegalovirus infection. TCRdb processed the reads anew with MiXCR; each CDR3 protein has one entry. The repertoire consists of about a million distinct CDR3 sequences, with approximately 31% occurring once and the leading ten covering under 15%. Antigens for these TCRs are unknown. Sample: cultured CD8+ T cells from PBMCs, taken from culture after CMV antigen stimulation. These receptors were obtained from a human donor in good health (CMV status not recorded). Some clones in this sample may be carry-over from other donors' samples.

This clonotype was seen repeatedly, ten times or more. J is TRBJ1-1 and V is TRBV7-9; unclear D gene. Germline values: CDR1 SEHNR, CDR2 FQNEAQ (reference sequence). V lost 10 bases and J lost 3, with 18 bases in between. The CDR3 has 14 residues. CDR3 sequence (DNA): TGTGCCACCTCCAACGCGATTACGGACACTGAAGCTTTCTTT. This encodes CATSNAITDTEAFF.

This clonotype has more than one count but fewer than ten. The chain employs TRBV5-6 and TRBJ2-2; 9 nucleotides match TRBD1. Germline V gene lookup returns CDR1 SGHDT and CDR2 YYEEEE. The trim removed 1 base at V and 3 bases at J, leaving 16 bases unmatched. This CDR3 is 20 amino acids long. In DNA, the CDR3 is TGTGCCAGCAGCTTGTTAAGTTTGGCTCGGACAGGGGACTACACCGGGGAGCTGTTTTTT. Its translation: CASSLLSLARTGDYTGELFF.

CDR3 in amino acids: CASSLQGATGNTIYF. The CDR3 nucleotides read TGTGCCAGCAGCCTACAGGGGGCTACTGGAAACACCATATATTTT. The chain joins TRBV27 to TRBJ1-3; TRBD1 agrees at 9 bases. The CDR3 totals 15 residues. Germline CDR1 reads MNHEY; CDR2 reads SMNVEV (reference sequence). V lost 6 bases, J lost 2 bases, and 5 bases stayed unmatched.

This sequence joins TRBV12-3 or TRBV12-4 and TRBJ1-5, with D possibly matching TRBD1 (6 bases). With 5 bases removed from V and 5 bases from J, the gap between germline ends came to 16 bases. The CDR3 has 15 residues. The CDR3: CASSRVGRGDQPQHF. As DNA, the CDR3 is TGTGCCAGCAGTCGCGTCGGCAGGGGAGATCAGCCCCAGCATTTT.

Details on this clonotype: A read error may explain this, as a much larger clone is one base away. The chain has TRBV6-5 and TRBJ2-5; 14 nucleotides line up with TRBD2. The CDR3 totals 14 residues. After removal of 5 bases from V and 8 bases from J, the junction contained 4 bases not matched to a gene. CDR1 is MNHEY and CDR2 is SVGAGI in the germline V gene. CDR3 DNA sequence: TGTGCCAGCAGTGCGGGACTAGCGGGGGTTACCCAGTACTTC. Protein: CASSAGLAGVTQYF.

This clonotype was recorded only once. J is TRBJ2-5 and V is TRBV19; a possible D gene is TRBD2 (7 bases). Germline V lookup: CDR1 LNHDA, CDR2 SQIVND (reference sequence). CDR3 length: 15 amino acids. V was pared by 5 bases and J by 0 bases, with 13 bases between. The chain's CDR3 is CASSPGGHDQETQYF. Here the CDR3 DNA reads TGTGCCAGTAGTCCGGGGGGACACGACCAAGAGACCCAGTACTTC.

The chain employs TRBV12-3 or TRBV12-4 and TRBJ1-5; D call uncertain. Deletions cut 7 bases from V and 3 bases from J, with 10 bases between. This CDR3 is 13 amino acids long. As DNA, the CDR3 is TGTGCCAGCACCCGATCAATCAATCAGCCCCAGCATTTT. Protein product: CASTRSINQPQHF.

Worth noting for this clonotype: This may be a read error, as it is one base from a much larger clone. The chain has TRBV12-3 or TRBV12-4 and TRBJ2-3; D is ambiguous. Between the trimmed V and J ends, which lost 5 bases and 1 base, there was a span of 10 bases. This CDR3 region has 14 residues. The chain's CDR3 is CASSPCGRTDTQYF. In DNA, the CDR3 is TGTGCCAGCAGTCCCTGTGGCCGCACAGATACGCAGTATTTT.

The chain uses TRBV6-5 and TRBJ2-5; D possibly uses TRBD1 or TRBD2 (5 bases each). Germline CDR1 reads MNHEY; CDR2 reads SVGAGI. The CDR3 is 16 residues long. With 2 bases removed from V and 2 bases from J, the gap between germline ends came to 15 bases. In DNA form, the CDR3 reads TGTGCCAGCAGTTACGGGGGAGTCCTAGGACAAGAGACCCAGTACTTC. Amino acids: CASSYGGVLGQETQYF.

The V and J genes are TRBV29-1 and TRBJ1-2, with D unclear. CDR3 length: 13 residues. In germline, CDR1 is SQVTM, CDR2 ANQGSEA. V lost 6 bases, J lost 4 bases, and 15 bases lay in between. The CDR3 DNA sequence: TGCAGCGTGCCCGACAACAGACCCTATGGCTACACCTTC. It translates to CSVPDNRPYGYTF.

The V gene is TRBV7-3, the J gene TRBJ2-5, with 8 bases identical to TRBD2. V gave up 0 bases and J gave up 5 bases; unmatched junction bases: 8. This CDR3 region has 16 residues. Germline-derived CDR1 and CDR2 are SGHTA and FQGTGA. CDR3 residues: CASSLTGSGGGETQYF. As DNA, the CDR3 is TGTGCCAGCAGCTTAACGGGTTCCGGGGGGGGGGAGACCCAGTACTTC.

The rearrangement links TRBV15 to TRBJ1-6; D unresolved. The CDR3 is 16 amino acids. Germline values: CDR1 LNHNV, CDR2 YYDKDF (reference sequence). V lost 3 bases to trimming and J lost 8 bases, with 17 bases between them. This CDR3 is CATSSGRGATHSPLHF. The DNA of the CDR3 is TGTGCCACCAGCAGCGGACGGGGAGCAACGCATTCACCCCTCCACTTT.

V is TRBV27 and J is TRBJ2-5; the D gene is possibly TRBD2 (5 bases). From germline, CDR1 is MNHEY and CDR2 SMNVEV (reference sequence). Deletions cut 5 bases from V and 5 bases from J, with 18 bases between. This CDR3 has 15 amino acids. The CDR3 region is CASSGGGVIRETQYF. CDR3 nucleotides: TGTGCCAGCAGTGGAGGAGGAGTTATACGGGAGACCCAGTACTTC.

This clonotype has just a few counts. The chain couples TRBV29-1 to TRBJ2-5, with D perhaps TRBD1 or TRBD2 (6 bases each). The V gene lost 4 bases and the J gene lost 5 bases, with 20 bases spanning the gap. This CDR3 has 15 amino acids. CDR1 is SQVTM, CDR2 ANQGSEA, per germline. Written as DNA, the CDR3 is TGCAGCGTTGCATCCGGGGGCACACGGCGGGAGACCCAGTACTTC. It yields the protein CSVASGGTRRETQYF.

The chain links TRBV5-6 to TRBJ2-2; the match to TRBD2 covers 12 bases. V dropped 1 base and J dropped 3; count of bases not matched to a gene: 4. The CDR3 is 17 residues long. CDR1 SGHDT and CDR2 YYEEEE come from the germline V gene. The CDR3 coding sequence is TGTGCCAGCAGCTTGCCTAGCGGGGGGGCCGACACCGGGGAGCTGTTTTTT. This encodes CASSLPSGGADTGELFF.

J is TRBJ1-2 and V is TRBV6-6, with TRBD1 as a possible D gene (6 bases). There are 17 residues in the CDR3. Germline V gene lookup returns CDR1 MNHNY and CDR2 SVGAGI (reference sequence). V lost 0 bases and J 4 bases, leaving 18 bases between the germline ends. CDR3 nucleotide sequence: TGTGCCAGCAGTTACTCCCCCAGGGGTGAGGATTTCTATGGCTACACCTTC. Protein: CASSYSPRGEDFYGYTF.

The CDR3 sequence: CASSMGDSGYQETQYF. The CDR3, as DNA: TGTGCCAGCAGCATGGGGGACAGCGGGTACCAAGAGACCCAGTACTTC. V usage is TRBV5-6 and J usage is TRBJ2-5; D perhaps matches TRBD1 (7 bases). V was cut by 4 bases and J by 0 bases, with 16 bases left in between. This CDR3 comprises 16 residues. CDR1 is SGHDT and CDR2 is YYEEEE in the germline V gene.

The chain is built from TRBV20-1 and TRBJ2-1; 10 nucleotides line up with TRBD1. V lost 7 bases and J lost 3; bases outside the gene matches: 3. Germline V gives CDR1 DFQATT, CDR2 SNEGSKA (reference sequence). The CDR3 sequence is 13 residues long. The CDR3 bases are TGCAGTGGCCGGGACAGGGGCTACAATGAGCAGTTCTTC. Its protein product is CSGRDRGYNEQFF.

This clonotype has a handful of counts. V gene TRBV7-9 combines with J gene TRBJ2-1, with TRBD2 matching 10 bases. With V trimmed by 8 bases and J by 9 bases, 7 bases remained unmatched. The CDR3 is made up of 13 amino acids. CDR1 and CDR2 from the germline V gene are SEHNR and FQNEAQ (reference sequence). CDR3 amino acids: CASEERGGGEQFF. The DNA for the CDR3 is TGTGCCAGCGAGGAGCGGGGGGGCGGTGAGCAGTTCTTC. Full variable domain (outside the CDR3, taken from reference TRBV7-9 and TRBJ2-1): DTGVSQNPRHKITKRGQNVTFRCDPISEHNRLYWYRQTLGQGPEFLTYFQNEAQLEKSRLLSDRFSAERPKGSFSTLEIQRTEQGDSAMYLCASEERGGGEQFFGPGTRLTVL.

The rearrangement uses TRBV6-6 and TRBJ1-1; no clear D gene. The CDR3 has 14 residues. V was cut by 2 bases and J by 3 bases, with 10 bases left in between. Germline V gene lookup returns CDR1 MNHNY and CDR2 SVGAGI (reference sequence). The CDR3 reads CASSYVLGYTEAFF. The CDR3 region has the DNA TGTGCCAGCAGTTACGTGTTGGGGTACACTGAAGCTTTCTTT.

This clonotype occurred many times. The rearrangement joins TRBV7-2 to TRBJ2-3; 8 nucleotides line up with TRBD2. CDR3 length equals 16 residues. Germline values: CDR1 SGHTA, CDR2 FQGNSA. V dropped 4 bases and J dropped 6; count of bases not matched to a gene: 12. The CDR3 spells CASSSSDGGAWDTQYF. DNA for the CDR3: TGTGCCAGCAGCTCTTCTGACGGGGGGGCCTGGGATACGCAGTATTTT.